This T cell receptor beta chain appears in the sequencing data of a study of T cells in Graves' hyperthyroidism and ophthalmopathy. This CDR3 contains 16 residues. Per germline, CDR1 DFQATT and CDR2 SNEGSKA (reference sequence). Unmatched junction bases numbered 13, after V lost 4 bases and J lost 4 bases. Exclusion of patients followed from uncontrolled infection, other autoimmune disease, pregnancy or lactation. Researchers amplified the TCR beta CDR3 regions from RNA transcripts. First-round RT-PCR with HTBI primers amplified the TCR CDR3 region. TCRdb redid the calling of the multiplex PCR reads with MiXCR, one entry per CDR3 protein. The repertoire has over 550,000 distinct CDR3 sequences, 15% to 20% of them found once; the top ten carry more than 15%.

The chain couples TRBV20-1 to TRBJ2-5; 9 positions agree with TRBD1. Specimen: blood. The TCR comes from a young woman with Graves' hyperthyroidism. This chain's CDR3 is CSAIQGGTGWLETQYF. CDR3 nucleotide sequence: TGCAGTGCTATTCAGGGGGGGACAGGGTGGTTAGAGACCCAGTACTTC.